This T cell receptor beta chain was sequenced during a study of T-cell memory formation after mild COVID-19. Turning to the study itself: TCR clusters were mostly confined to one donor each.

For this clonotype: No antigen is known for it.

General study points: Later expanders leaned CD4+, whereas clones that contracted between day 15 and 85 were balanced CD4/CD8. The pre-infection memory compartment contained some responding clones, suggesting cross-reactive memory joined.

Using constant-segment primers, 5'RACE produced TCR alpha and TCR beta cDNA libraries carrying sample barcodes and UMIs. TCRdb reprocessed the 5' RACE reads with MiXCR, giving one entry per CDR3 protein. The table includes some 410,000 distinct CDR3 sequences, 20% to 25% detected once. The CDR3 has 15 residues. Trimming pared 4 bases from V and 5 bases from J, leaving 14 bases between. Sequencing was performed on PBMCs or a T cell subset sorted from them (not recorded which). The rearrangement joins TRBV12-3 or TRBV12-4 to TRBJ1-4; no reliable D call. This sequence originates from an adult woman who had mild COVID-19 (a few samples of this study predate the infection). Cell type and time point are not known. The DNA of the CDR3 is TGTGCCAGCAGTTCGCACGGTTCTGTGAATGAAAAACTGTTTTTT. Its protein is CASSSHGSVNEKLFF.